Below, 31 T cell receptor beta chains from the same sample are listed, as sequenced in a study of T cell responses to AZD1222 COVID-19 vaccine (dated by TCRdb to about 2021). Libraries were constructed by the immunoSEQ multiplex PCR assay. Here the immuneACCESS table is served through TCRdb, limited to in-frame sequences with V and J called. Missing clones are a known gap in these copies; in checked studies unresolved V genes cover under half, and the rest lacks a known reason. The sample has fewer than 120,000 clones on record, around 90% of them singletons. Clones ranked in the top ten supply roughly 15% of the sample. Taken with the paper, the label for time point translates to: about 28 days (+/-7) after the second vaccine dose. Here the sequenced sample was peripheral blood, taken 28 days after the second AZD1222 dose. The receptors here all came from an adult who received the AZD1222 COVID-19 vaccine.

The chain carries TRBV18 and TRBJ1-4; possibly TRBD1 for D (5 bases). CDR1 KGHSH and CDR2 LQKENI come from the germline V gene. Trimming cost V 3 bases and J 2 bases, with 13 bases left between them. This CDR3 contains 16 residues. CDR3 protein: CASSPPGLATNEKLFF. The CDR3 DNA sequence: TGTGCCAGCTCACCCCCGGGACTAGCGACTAATGAAAAACTGTTTTTT.

In nucleotides, the CDR3 is TGCGCCAGCAGCGTAGGGATGGGCAAAAACATTCAGTACTTC. Residues: CASSVGMGKNIQYF. The chain employs TRBV5-1 and TRBJ2-4; D is unresolved. The V gene's germline CDR1 is SGHRS and CDR2 YFSETQ. Between the trimmed V and J ends, which lost 4 bases and 3 bases, there was a span of 11 bases. This CDR3 region has 14 residues.

The chain links TRBV28 to TRBJ2-3; D ambiguous. The V gene's germline CDR1 is MDHEN and CDR2 SYDVKM. Trimming cost V 2 bases and J 2 bases, with 11 bases left between them. The CDR3 is made up of 15 amino acids. Written as DNA, the CDR3 is TGTGCCAGCAGTTTAGGTCCTAACCCCACAGATACGCAGTATTTT. Translating gives CASSLGPNPTDTQYF.

V gene TRBV6-5 combines with J gene TRBJ1-3; D not resolved. Trimming cost V 0 bases and J 7 bases, with 16 bases left between them. Germline loops: CDR1 MNHEY, CDR2 SVGAGI. The CDR3 loop spans 16 amino acids. The CDR3 DNA reads TGTGCCAGCAGTTACTCGAGGCCGGTAGCCGGGAACACCATATATTTT. Amino acids: CASSYSRPVAGNTIYF.

The chain is built from TRBV6-5 and TRBJ2-3; TRBD1 matches at 7 bases. The germline V gene has CDR1 MNHEY and CDR2 SVGAGI. Trimming took 7 bases from V and 0 from J; bases not matched to a gene: 4. This CDR3 region has 14 residues. The CDR3 here is CASKRDSSTDTQYF. The CDR3 DNA is TGTGCCAGCAAACGGGACAGTAGCACAGATACGCAGTATTTT.

This clone was recorded only once. The V gene is TRBV7-3, the J gene TRBJ2-1; 10 nucleotides align to TRBD2. Germline V lookup: CDR1 SGHTA, CDR2 FQGTGA. The ends lost 8 bases at V and 3 bases at J; junction bases unmatched: 7. This CDR3 region has 15 residues. The CDR3 nucleotides read TGTGCCAGCTCCAAACTAGCGGGGATCTACAATGAGCAGTTCTTC. Its protein product is CASSKLAGIYNEQFF. Full variable domain (remainder filled in from reference TRBV7-3 and TRBJ2-1): GAGVSQTPSNKVTEKGKYVELRCDPISGHTALYWYRQSLGQGPEFLIYFQGTGAADDSGLPNDRFFAVRPEGSVSTLKIQRTERGDSAVYLCASSKLAGIYNEQFFGPGTRLTVL.

The chain recombines TRBV10-1 with TRBJ2-2, with 12 bases identical to TRBD2. This CDR3 contains 17 residues. Germline values: CDR1 WNHNN, CDR2 SYGVQD (reference sequence). The V and J ends lost 0 bases and 6 bases, in that order; junction bases with no gene match: 5. The DNA of the CDR3 is TGCGCCAGCAGTGAGTCGGGACTAGCGGGTGCCGCCGGGGAGCTGTTTTTT. It is translated as CASSESGLAGAAGELFF.

Of note for this clone: Other DNA sequences of this sample code for an identical CDR3. The chain employs TRBV7-9 and TRBJ1-1; D not resolved. The CDR3 has 13 residues. Germline V gene data show CDR1 as SEHNR and CDR2 as FQNEAQ (reference sequence). Trimming stripped 1 base from V and 5 bases from J, with 8 bases between. The CDR3 spells CASSLVRETEAFF. The CDR3, as DNA: TGTGCCAGCAGCTTAGTAAGGGAAACTGAAGCTTTCTTT.

V and J are TRBV29-1 and TRBJ1-1; 10 nucleotides align to TRBD1. The V gene end was trimmed by 5 bases and the J gene end by 7 bases; junction bases not matched to a gene: 7. The CDR3 totals 13 residues. Germline V gene lookup returns CDR1 SQVTM and CDR2 ANQGSEA. CDR3 bases: TGCAGCGTTCGAGGACAGGGGGACGGTGAAGCTTTCTTT. Its translation: CSVRGQGDGEAFF.

The CDR3 here is CASSVDGLVGEKLFF. As DNA, the CDR3 is TGTGCCAGCAGTGTGGACGGACTGGTAGGGGAAAAACTGTTTTTT. The V gene is TRBV2, the J gene TRBJ1-4, with D unclear. Trimming stripped 4 bases from V and 8 bases from J, with 17 bases between. Germline-derived CDR1 and CDR2 are SNHLY and FYNNEI. The CDR3 is made up of 15 amino acids.

In its sample, this clone was seen once. The rearrangement links TRBV29-1 to TRBJ1-2, with a tentative D call TRBD1 (5 bases). Trimming removed 0 bases from V and 3 bases from J, with 17 bases in between. CDR1 SQVTM and CDR2 ANQGSEA come from the germline V gene. The CDR3 runs to 16 residues. This CDR3 reads CSVEDRGRAPYYGYTF. CDR3 bases: TGCAGCGTTGAAGATCGGGGGAGGGCCCCTTACTATGGCTACACCTTC.

V and J are TRBV9 and TRBJ2-3, with 7 bases fitting TRBD1. J was trimmed by 1 base and V by 3 bases; bases with no gene match: 5. The CDR3 has 15 residues. Germline CDR1 SGDLS, CDR2 YYNGEE. The CDR3: CASSGTGARTDTQYF. Here the CDR3 DNA reads TGTGCCAGCAGCGGTACAGGGGCCCGCACAGATACGCAGTATTTT.

This chain uses TRBV7-9 with TRBJ2-7; D tentatively reads TRBD1 or TRBD2 (5 bases each). Germline assignment: CDR1 SEHNR and CDR2 FQNEAQ (reference sequence). V shed 6 bases and J shed 6 bases, with 18 bases lying between them. The CDR3 runs 14 residues. CDR3 in amino acids: CASSPSPRGAEQYF. DNA of the CDR3: TGTGCCAGCAGTCCCTCCCCGAGAGGGGCCGAGCAGTACTTC.

This clone has a handful of counts. The chain employs TRBV24-1 and TRBJ2-2, with 7 positions matching TRBD2. The CDR3 is made up of 13 amino acids. Per the germline V gene, CDR1 is KGHDR and CDR2 is SFDVKD. V dropped 9 bases and J dropped 0; count of bases not matched to a gene: 0. The CDR3 nucleotides are TGTGCCACCGGACTAGCGAACACCGGGGAGCTGTTTTTT. Protein product: CATGLANTGELFF.

V gene TRBV9 combines with J gene TRBJ1-2; TRBD1 aligns across 10 bases. The CDR3 has 14 residues. Germline loops: CDR1 SGDLS, CDR2 YYNGEE. Unmatched junction bases numbered 7, after V lost 5 bases and J lost 6 bases. The CDR3 region is CASSYTGTGDGYTF. Here the CDR3 DNA reads TGTGCCAGCAGTTACACCGGGACAGGGGATGGCTACACCTTC.

The V call is TRBV11-2, the J call TRBJ2-3, with D hard to call. The V end lost 5 bases, the J end lost 6 bases, and 9 bases lay between the germline ends. The CDR3 contains 12 residues. Germline-derived CDR1 and CDR2 are SGHAT and FQNNGV. Here the CDR3 reads CASSQLGDTQYF. CDR3 nucleotides: TGTGCCAGCAGCCAGCTAGGGGATACGCAGTATTTT.

This clone has only one observation. The CDR3 DNA reads TGTGCCTGGAGTGTCGGGACAGGGGGCACTGAAGCTTTCTTT. Its protein is CAWSVGTGGTEAFF. The rearrangement joins TRBV30 to TRBJ1-1, with 11 bases aligning to TRBD1. The CDR3 has 14 amino acids. V shed 0 bases and J 4 bases; nucleotides not matched to a gene: 1. Germline V gene lookup returns CDR1 GTSNPN and CDR2 SVGIG (reference sequence).

A single count supports this clone. The rearrangement uses TRBV7-6 and TRBJ2-1; D might be TRBD2 (6 bases). Trimming removed 5 bases from V and 0 bases from J, with 14 bases in between. This CDR3 is built from 16 residues. Per the germline V gene, CDR1 is SGHVS and CDR2 is FNYEAQ. The CDR3 region has the DNA TGTGCCAGCAGCCTGGCGGGACTGAACTCCTACAATGAGCAGTTCTTC. Its protein product is CASSLAGLNSYNEQFF.

The chain is built from TRBV18 and TRBJ1-2; D is unresolved. The germline gives CDR1 KGHSH, CDR2 LQKENI. V lost 2 bases and J lost 8, with 12 bases in between. This CDR3 is built from 13 residues. The CDR3 DNA reads as TGTGCCAGCTCACCAGTAGCCGACGGGGGCTACACCTTC. It encodes CASSPVADGGYTF.

V and J are TRBV28 and TRBJ1-2; D may be TRBD1 (6 bases). Trimming left V 7 bases short and J 1 base short, with 7 bases between. In germline, CDR1 is MDHEN, CDR2 SYDVKM. The CDR3 runs 12 residues. The CDR3 nucleotides read TGTGCCAGCATGGACAGTAACTATGGCTACACCTTC. Translating gives CASMDSNYGYTF.

CDR3 sequence reads: CAISEGGLNQPQHF. CDR3 nucleotide sequence: TGTGCCATCAGTGAGGGGGGTTTGAATCAGCCCCAGCATTTT. This sequence joins TRBV10-3 and TRBJ1-5, with TRBD1 as a possible D gene (5 bases). The CDR3 length is 14 residues. V lost 2 bases and J lost 4, with 9 bases in between. CDR1 and CDR2 (germline): ENHRY, SYGVKD.

This chain joins TRBV18 and TRBJ1-4; tentative D call: TRBD1 (5 bases). Trimming pared 3 bases from V and 5 bases from J, leaving 7 bases between. This CDR3 has 13 amino acids. Per germline, CDR1 KGHSH and CDR2 LQKENI. The CDR3 bases are TGTGCCAGCTCACCTGGGGGGAATGAAAAACTGTTTTTT. This translates into CASSPGGNEKLFF.

The chain combines TRBV5-1 with TRBJ1-2; 7 nucleotides align to TRBD1. CDR3 length: 16 residues. V lost 0 bases to trimming and J lost 3 bases; unmatched junction nucleotides: 8. Germline lookup yields CDR1 SGHRS and CDR2 YFSETQ. The CDR3 DNA reads as TGCGCCAGCAGCTTGGCCAGAGGGGGCGCCGACTATGGCTACACCTTC. This sequence encodes CASSLARGGADYGYTF.

The chain recombines TRBV28 with TRBJ2-7; 12 positions agree with TRBD2. This CDR3 region has 19 residues. Trimming at V came to 2 bases and at J to 0 bases, leaving 11 bases not matched to a gene. The V gene's germline CDR1 is MDHEN and CDR2 SYDVKM. The CDR3 region has the DNA TGTGCCAGCAGTTTAGGCCTAGGACTAGCGGGGTACCGCTCCTACGAGCAGTACTTC. It translates to CASSLGLGLAGYRSYEQYF. Filled out from reference TRBV28 and TRBJ2-7, the complete variable domain reads DVKVTQSSRYLVKRTGEKVFLECVQDMDHENMFWYRQDPGLGLRLIYFSYDVKMKEKGDIPEGYSVSREKKERFSLILESASTNQTSMYLCASSLGLGLAGYRSYEQYFGPGTRLTVT.

This clone has a single count. V and J are TRBV7-8 and TRBJ1-5; D is unclear. Trimming took off 1 base at V and 1 base at J, with 11 bases between the two ends. Germline lookup yields CDR1 SGHVS and CDR2 FQNEAQ. This CDR3 spans 16 amino acids. CDR3 DNA: TGTGCCAGCAGCTTAGGAGTGGTGAGAAGCAATCAGCCCCAGCATTTT. Translating gives CASSLGVVRSNQPQHF.

The chain recombines TRBV4-1 with TRBJ1-4; 8 positions agree with TRBD1. The germline V gene has CDR1 MGHRA and CDR2 YSYEKL. The CDR3 extends over 15 amino acids. V lost 2 bases and J lost 7; bases outside the gene matches: 6. The CDR3 region has the DNA TGCGCCAGCAGCCAACCCGGGACAGGTTTTGAAAAACTGTTTTTT. This codes for CASSQPGTGFEKLFF.

The chain carries TRBV2 and TRBJ1-1; perhaps TRBD1 as D (6 bases). CDR3 length: 13 residues. CDR1 is SNHLY, CDR2 FYNNEI, per germline. Between the trimmed V and J ends, which lost 6 bases and 7 bases, there was a span of 15 bases. The CDR3 bases are TGTGCCAGCAGGAAGACAGGACCATATGAAGCTTTCTTT. Translation gives CASRKTGPYEAFF.

This clone showed up just a few times. J is TRBJ2-6 and V is TRBV18; 8 positions agree with TRBD1. With 5 bases clipped from V and 2 bases from J, the junction kept 2 bases outside the gene matches. Per the germline V gene, CDR1 is KGHSH and CDR2 is LQKENI. CDR3 length: 15 amino acids. The CDR3 spells CASSVQGAGANVLTF. In DNA form, the CDR3 reads TGTGCCAGCTCAGTACAGGGGGCTGGGGCCAACGTCCTGACTTTC.

This chain connects TRBV19 to TRBJ1-5; 8 bases match TRBD1. The CDR3 has 19 residues. With V trimmed by 1 base and J by 0 bases, 11 bases remained unmatched. Germline V gene sequence: CDR1 LNHDA, CDR2 SQIVND (reference sequence). This CDR3 reads CASSIGQGRRKYSNQPQHF. The CDR3 DNA reads as TGTGCCAGTAGTATAGGACAGGGGCGTCGGAAATATAGCAATCAGCCCCAGCATTTT.

The chain recombines TRBV20-1 with TRBJ2-7; D is uncertain. In germline, CDR1 is DFQATT, CDR2 SNEGSKA (reference sequence). CDR3 length equals 10 residues. Trimming took off 5 bases at V and 3 bases at J, with 5 bases between the two ends. The CDR3 nucleotides read TGCAGTGCTTACTACTACGAGCAGTACTTC. This encodes CSAYYYEQYF.

The CDR3 nucleotides read TGTGCCAGCATGGGGACTAGCGGGAGCCCCGGGGAGCTGTTTTTT. This gives the protein CASMGTSGSPGELFF. The chain is built from TRBV6-5 and TRBJ2-2; 14 positions agree with TRBD2. CDR3 length: 15 residues. J gave up 6 bases and V 7 bases, and 4 bases lay outside the gene matches. Germline CDR1 and CDR2: MNHEY and SVGAGI.